Shown below are 8 T cell receptor beta chains from a single sample sequenced in a study of radiotherapy plus CTLA-4 blockade in lung cancer. Assay: immunoSEQ multiplex PCR; the TCRdb copy retains only in-frame clones and omits some. The sample records under 110,000 clones, more than 70% being singletons. Material: peripheral blood, obtained from a patient treated with radiotherapy plus ipilimumab. All receptors come from a human donor with non-small cell lung cancer that progressed on radiotherapy plus ipilimumab. Some clones in this sample may be carry-over from other donors' samples.

This clone was seen once. The chain joins TRBV5-1 to TRBJ2-7, with a tentative D call TRBD1 (6 bases). CDR1 and CDR2 from the germline V gene are SGHRS and YFSETQ. V was pared by 4 bases and J by 2 bases, with 10 bases between. This CDR3 comprises 13 residues. This chain's CDR3 is CASSRRGTYEQYF. CDR3 nucleotides: TGCGCCAGCAGCCGAAGGGGGACCTACGAGCAGTACTTC.

The V and J genes are TRBV6-1 and TRBJ2-5, with TRBD2 identical over 7 bases. V lost 0 bases to trimming and J lost 0 bases; unmatched junction nucleotides: 13. Germline V lookup: CDR1 MNHNS, CDR2 SASEGT. CDR3 length: 19 residues. For the CDR3, the DNA is TGTGCCAGCAGTGAAGCGGTCTCAGCGGGGCCTGCGTACCAAGAGACCCAGTACTTC. Translated: CASSEAVSAGPAYQETQYF.

This sequence joins TRBV7-3 and TRBJ2-5; D unclear. The CDR3 spans 13 residues. Germline V CDR1 and CDR2: SGHTA, FQGTGA. Trimming left V 2 bases short and J 1 base short, with 5 bases between. The CDR3 sequence: CASSLVLQETQYF. CDR3 DNA sequence: TGTGCCAGCAGCTTAGTACTCCAAGAGACCCAGTACTTC.

This chain connects TRBV27 to TRBJ1-2, with 9 bases identical to TRBD1. The length of the CDR3 is 14 residues. Losses at the gene ends were 2 bases for V and 7 bases for J; bases not matched to a gene: 5. Per the germline V gene, CDR1 is MNHEY and CDR2 is SMNVEV (reference sequence). The CDR3 DNA reads as TGTGCCAGCAGTTTAAACGGACAGGGGCTTGGCTACACCTTC. Translated: CASSLNGQGLGYTF.

The rearrangement uses TRBV13 and TRBJ2-2, with 12 bases identical to TRBD1. The CDR3 is 17 amino acids. Germline V gene data show CDR1 as PRHDT and CDR2 as FYEKMQ (reference sequence). V was pared by 5 bases and J by 4 bases, with 8 bases of the junction left unmatched. The CDR3 bases are TGTGCCAGCAGCAAAGGGACAGGGGGCGCCTTCACCGGGGAGCTGTTTTTT. It is translated as CASSKGTGGAFTGELFF.

The table lists this clone with a count of one. Other DNA sequences within the sample encode an identical CDR3. This chain joins TRBV29-1 and TRBJ2-7; TRBD2 matches at 7 bases. The germline gives CDR1 SQVTM, CDR2 ANQGSEA. The CDR3 is made up of 14 amino acids. V lost 4 bases to trimming and J lost 3 bases; unmatched junction nucleotides: 9. The DNA for the CDR3 is TGCAGCGTTGCCGGGGGGAACTGGAACTACGAGCAGTACTTC. It translates to CSVAGGNWNYEQYF.

The chain uses TRBV5-1 and TRBJ2-5; 7 nucleotides agree with TRBD1. CDR1 is SGHRS and CDR2 is YFSETQ in the germline V gene. CDR3 length equals 15 residues. With V trimmed by 1 base and J by 1 base, 4 bases remained unmatched. CDR3 loop: CASSLTGTVQETQYF. CDR3 coding DNA: TGCGCCAGCAGCTTGACCGGGACAGTCCAAGAGACCCAGTACTTC.

The V gene is TRBV18, the J gene TRBJ1-1, with D perhaps matching TRBD1 (5 bases). Trimming stripped 2 bases from V and 4 bases from J, with 17 bases between. In germline, CDR1 is KGHSH, CDR2 LQKENI. CDR3 size: 16 residues. The CDR3 loop reads CASSPTRQLQGTEAFF. DNA of the CDR3: TGTGCCAGCTCACCAACCCGACAACTCCAGGGCACTGAAGCTTTCTTT.